This TCR beta chain was obtained from a study of tumor-infiltrating lymphocytes in primary liver carcinoma. Study at large: These were node-negative, non-metastatic T1-T3 tumors of about 4 to 11 cm. Study findings and constraints: Detection in all five tumor regions applied to only about 7.5-24% of top clones.

This clonotype was counted a single time. The antigen remains unidentified. At one boundary the junction diverges from the germline segment, which might be a read error. Starting material for RNA and DNA co-extraction consisted of roughly 17-31 mg of unsorted bulk tissue. Germline V gene data show CDR1 as SGHAT and CDR2 as FQNNGV. CDR3 length: 15 amino acids. Production of TCR beta cDNA used roughly 480 ng total RNA together with a constant-region primer. Slightly modified ARM-PCR served as the procedure for the TCR beta libraries. These libraries came from three rounds of nested multiplex PCR. Amplification in the first two PCR rounds was performed using TRBV1-TRBV30 forward primers and a C-beta reverse primer for approximately 10 cycles each. TCRdb reprocessed the multiplex PCR reads with MiXCR, giving one entry per CDR3 protein. The sample carries roughly 30,000 distinct CDR3 sequences, 60% to 80% recorded once.

The receptor's source is a woman aged 30 to 39 with primary liver carcinoma and hepatitis B virus infection. Sequencing used liver tumor tissue from sampling region 3. Indicated subset: tumor region T3, left-lateral pole. The rearrangement joins TRBV11-2 to TRBJ2-7; D unclear. The CDR3 nucleotides are TGTGCCAGCGGCTTAGACCAAGGCCATACGTCCGAGCAGTACTTC. It codes for CASGLDQGHTSEQYF.